Following are 24 T cell receptor beta chains from one sample sequenced in a study of T cells after yellow fever vaccination. MiXCR was run by TCRdb on the 5' RACE reads, yielding one entry per CDR3 protein. The data show under 300,000 distinct CDR3 sequences, with under 15% seen just once and about 0.51% held by the top ten. This specimen consisted of CD4+ T cells sorted from PBMCs, obtained 45 days after the yellow fever booster vaccination. The receptors stem from a young man who received the YFV17D yellow fever vaccine.

This clonotype came up a few times. The rearrangement uses TRBV11-2 and TRBJ2-1; 12 bases align to TRBD2. The CDR3 contains 17 residues. V lost 2 bases and J lost 5; bases outside the gene matches: 7. Germline-derived CDR1 and CDR2 are SGHAT and FQNNGV. This CDR3 reads CASSLLAGGPWNNEQFF. CDR3 bases: TGTGCCAGCAGCTTACTAGCGGGAGGGCCCTGGAACAATGAGCAGTTCTTC.

This CDR3 reads CASSGPGREGQVLYEQYF. DNA for the CDR3: TGTGCCAGCAGCGGTCCGGGGCGGGAGGGCCAGGTGTTGTACGAGCAGTACTTC. V is TRBV7-2 and J is TRBJ2-7; 9 bases fit TRBD2. After removal of 5 bases from V and 4 bases from J, the junction contained 18 bases not matched to a gene. This CDR3 has 18 residues. The germline CDR1 and CDR2 sequences are SGHTA and FQGNSA.

This clonotype was detected only a few times. The rearrangement links TRBV19 to TRBJ2-7; TRBD2 matches 10 bases. The CDR3 covers 16 residues. CDR1 and CDR2 from the germline V gene are LNHDA and SQIVND (reference sequence). V trimming: 6 bases; J trimming: 2 bases; junction bases outside the gene matches: 10. The CDR3 region is CASSPRASGGPYEQYF. In DNA form, the CDR3 reads TGTGCCAGTAGCCCTAGGGCTAGCGGGGGACCCTACGAGCAGTACTTC.

This clonotype has only a few counts. V usage is TRBV10-3 and J usage is TRBJ2-3, with D perhaps TRBD2 (6 bases). V was pared by 2 bases and J by 7 bases, with 13 bases between. The CDR3 covers 14 residues. The germline CDR1 and CDR2 sequences are ENHRY and SYGVKD. DNA for the CDR3: TGTGCCATCAGTGAGACCTCGGACTATCATACGCAGTATTTT. Translated: CAISETSDYHTQYF.

CDR3 coding DNA: TGTGCCAGTAGTATTATGGCTAGCGGGACCGTGCCCCACGAGCAGTACTTC. This gives the protein CASSIMASGTVPHEQYF. The rearrangement links TRBV19 to TRBJ2-7, with TRBD2 matching over 9 bases. V dropped 3 bases and J dropped 5; count of bases not matched to a gene: 14. The CDR3 is made up of 17 amino acids. The V gene's germline CDR1 is LNHDA and CDR2 SQIVND (reference sequence).

Only a few counts were recorded for this clonotype. At one end, the junction sequence differs from germline, possibly due to a read error. This sequence joins TRBV29-1 and TRBJ1-1, with a tentative D call TRBD1 (5 bases). The CDR3 has 14 amino acids. Germline CDR1 reads SQVTM; CDR2 reads ANQGSEA. CDR3 nucleotides: TGCAGCGCCCGCCGGGGAGGTGGGGCTCCTGAAGCGTTCTTT. Translating it yields CSARRGGGAPEAFF.

This clonotype was seen more than once but under ten times. CDR3 DNA sequence: TGCGCCAGCAGCTTGGAAGGGGGCGCGGAGACCCAGTACTTC. Translated: CASSLEGGAETQYF. V usage is TRBV5-1 and J usage is TRBJ2-5; 7 nucleotides align to TRBD1. Trimming removed 0 bases from V and 5 bases from J; junction bases left unmatched: 4. Germline loops: CDR1 SGHRS, CDR2 YFSETQ. The CDR3 has 14 residues. The variable domain in full, with the rest retrieved from reference TRBV5-1 and TRBJ2-5, is KAGVTQTPRYLIKTRGQQVTLSCSPISGHRSVSWYQQTPGQGLQFLFEYFSETQRNKGNFPGRFSGRQFSNSRSEMNVSTLELGDSALYLCASSLEGGAETQYFGPGTRLLVL.

This clonotype was detected a few times. The chain links TRBV7-3 to TRBJ2-1; D ambiguous. The germline V and J ends were trimmed by 5 bases and 4 bases, with 15 bases remaining between them. The CDR3 contains 15 residues. CDR1 SGHTA and CDR2 FQGTGA come from the germline V gene. In DNA form, the CDR3 reads TGTGCCAGCAGCCCGACCAGGACCGATTACAATGAGCAGTTCTTC. It encodes CASSPTRTDYNEQFF.

This clonotype was picked up a small number of times. The chain has TRBV7-2 and TRBJ2-1, with D maybe TRBD1 (5 bases). From germline, CDR1 is SGHTA and CDR2 FQGNSA. The V and J ends lost 5 bases and 8 bases respectively, with 13 bases between them. The CDR3 is made up of 13 amino acids. The chain's CDR3 is CASSPTGADEQFF. The CDR3 DNA follows: TGTGCCAGCAGCCCCACAGGAGCCGATGAGCAGTTCTTC. Supplemented by reference TRBV7-2 and TRBJ2-1, the full variable domain reads GAGVSQSPSNKVTEKGKDVELRCDPISGHTALYWYRQSLGQGLEFLIYFQGNSAPDKSGLPSDRFSAERTGGSVSTLTIQRTQQEDSAVYLCASSPTGADEQFFGPGTRLTVL.

The CDR3: CATSRVGQGSGGEQFF. For the CDR3, the DNA is TGTGCCACCAGCAGAGTCGGACAGGGAAGTGGAGGTGAGCAGTTCTTC. V is TRBV15 and J is TRBJ2-1; 8 nucleotides agree with TRBD1. V trimming: 1 base; J trimming: 9 bases; junction bases outside the gene matches: 11. The CDR3 length is 16 residues. Germline CDR1 is LNHNV and CDR2 is YYDKDF (reference sequence). Full variable domain (missing parts from reference TRBV15 and TRBJ2-1): DAMVIQNPRYQVTQFGKPVTLSCSQTLNHNVMYWYQQKSSQAPKLLFHYYDKDFNNEADTPDNFQSRRPNTSFCFLDIRSPGLGDTAMYLCATSRVGQGSGGEQFFGPGTRLTVL.

This clonotype was observed a handful of times. This chain uses TRBV10-3 with TRBJ2-3, with D hard to call. This CDR3 has 15 residues. Per germline, CDR1 ENHRY and CDR2 SYGVKD. The V and J ends lost 6 bases and 6 bases respectively, with 19 bases between them. The CDR3 sequence: CAIRAQSGGPDTQYF. As DNA, the CDR3 is TGTGCCATCAGGGCTCAAAGTGGTGGTCCCGATACGCAGTATTTT.

This sequence joins TRBV20-1 and TRBJ1-5; 11 bases fit TRBD1. The CDR3 spans 16 residues. Germline assignment: CDR1 DFQATT and CDR2 SNEGSKA (reference sequence). V was clipped by 6 bases and J by 4 bases; unmatched bases: 11. Here the CDR3 reads CSAYRTGGRQNQPQHF. The CDR3 DNA sequence: TGCAGTGCCTACCGGACAGGGGGCCGGCAGAATCAGCCCCAGCATTTT.

V gene TRBV20-1 combines with J gene TRBJ1-4; D ambiguous. Per germline, CDR1 DFQATT and CDR2 SNEGSKA (reference sequence). The V end lost 3 bases, the J end lost 8 bases, and 13 bases lay between the germline ends. This CDR3 is 13 amino acids long. The CDR3 reads CSASGVLIEKLFF. The CDR3 nucleotides read TGCAGTGCTAGTGGTGTACTTATCGAAAAACTGTTTTTT.

The chain uses TRBV12-3 or TRBV12-4 and TRBJ2-2; 14 bases are shared with TRBD2. The junction had 6 bases not matched to a gene; V was cut back by 5 bases and J by 1 base. The CDR3 loop spans 18 amino acids. CDR3: CASSRLAGGGLNTGELFF. Written as DNA, the CDR3 is TGTGCCAGCAGTAGACTAGCGGGAGGGGGGTTGAACACCGGGGAGCTGTTTTTT.

V usage is TRBV7-2 and J usage is TRBJ2-5; D is unresolved. Looked up from germline, CDR1 is SGHTA and CDR2 is FQGNSA. Trimming took off 5 bases at V and 5 bases at J, with 12 bases between the two ends. This CDR3 contains 13 residues. CDR3 protein: CASSPVPGETQYF. Here the CDR3 DNA reads TGTGCCAGCAGCCCTGTGCCCGGGGAGACCCAGTACTTC.

This clonotype occurred a few times. The J gene is TRBJ2-3, the V gene TRBV11-2, with TRBD2 matching 9 bases. The CDR3 is 18 amino acids. CDR1 is SGHAT and CDR2 is FQNNGV in the germline V gene. Trimming removed 3 bases from V and 6 bases from J; junction bases left unmatched: 16. CDR3 nucleotides: TGTGCCAGCAGCTTCGGACTATTCGTGAAGCGGGGGGCGGATACGCAGTATTTT. This gives the protein CASSFGLFVKRGADTQYF.

The rearrangement joins TRBV2 to TRBJ1-5; D unresolved. The germline V gene encodes CDR1 SNHLY and CDR2 FYNNEI. The V end was cut by 6 bases, the J end by 1 base, with 13 bases between. The CDR3 contains 15 residues. CDR3 sequence (DNA): TGTGCCAGCAGGATTGACCTGAACAGCAATCAGCCCCAGCATTTT. It is translated as CASRIDLNSNQPQHF. Supplemented by reference TRBV2 and TRBJ1-5, the full variable domain reads EPEVTQTPSHQVTQMGQEVILRCVPISNHLYFYWYRQILGQKVEFLVSFYNNEISEKSEIFDDQFSVERPDGSNFTLKIRSTKLEDSAMYFCASRIDLNSNQPQHFGDGTRLSIL.

This chain joins TRBV12-3 or TRBV12-4 and TRBJ2-1, with D tentatively TRBD2 (5 bases). The CDR3 spans 19 residues. V dropped 11 bases and J dropped 1 base, with 30 bases sitting between them. This CDR3 reads CAFSLVTRGMRRSYNEQFF. The CDR3, as DNA: TGTGCCTTCAGTTTGGTGACCAGAGGGATGCGGCGATCCTACAATGAGCAGTTCTTC.

CDR3 coding DNA: TGTGCCAGCAGCCAAGACGACTCTGGAAACACCATATATTTT. It encodes CASSQDDSGNTIYF. The genes are TRBV3-1 and TRBJ1-3, with D uncertain. This CDR3 has 14 residues. Germline values: CDR1 LGHDT, CDR2 YNNKEL (reference sequence). Trimming shortened V by 0 bases and J by 0 bases, and 3 bases separated the two germline ends.

The chain employs TRBV7-2 and TRBJ1-5; tentatively, D is TRBD1 (5 bases). CDR1 and CDR2 (germline): SGHTA, FQGNSA. V was clipped by 3 bases and J by 2 bases, with 8 bases between them. This CDR3 contains 14 residues. The CDR3 reads CASSFKGGNQPQHF. Written as DNA, the CDR3 is TGTGCCAGCAGCTTTAAAGGGGGCAATCAGCCCCAGCATTTT.

This clonotype has a handful of counts. The chain recombines TRBV5-6 with TRBJ2-1; 9 bases line up with TRBD1. The CDR3 has 15 amino acids. J was trimmed by 7 bases and V by 1 base; bases with no gene match: 6. Germline CDR1 reads SGHDT; CDR2 reads YYEEEE. The CDR3 loop reads CASSLWDRVRNEQFF. CDR3 DNA: TGTGCCAGCAGCTTGTGGGACAGGGTTCGTAATGAGCAGTTCTTC.

V and J are TRBV6-5 and TRBJ2-1; 12 bases map to TRBD2. Germline V gene data show CDR1 as MNHEY and CDR2 as SVGAGI. V shed 0 bases, J shed 7 bases, and the junction held 7 bases outside the gene matches. This CDR3 contains 17 residues. The CDR3 coding sequence is TGTGCCAGCAGTTACTCGTCAGGACTAGCGGGAAATAATGAGCAGTTCTTC. Translated: CASSYSSGLAGNNEQFF.

This chain joins TRBV7-9 and TRBJ2-2; D is ambiguous. CDR1 is SEHNR and CDR2 is FQNEAQ in the germline V gene (reference sequence). Trimming removed 5 bases from V and 2 bases from J, with 6 bases in between. The CDR3 is 13 residues long. CDR3 sequence: CASSQENTGELFF. The CDR3 DNA is TGTGCCAGCAGCCAGGAAAACACCGGGGAGCTGTTTTTT.

The V gene is TRBV5-1, the J gene TRBJ2-3, with D perhaps TRBD1 or TRBD2 (6 bases each). V gave up 5 bases and J gave up 5 bases, with 9 bases separating them. The CDR3 spans 12 residues. Germline-derived CDR1 and CDR2 are SGHRS and YFSETQ. This chain's CDR3 is CASRGGEDTQYF. Written as DNA, the CDR3 is TGCGCCAGCAGGGGGGGCGAAGATACGCAGTATTTT.